The 9 T cell receptor beta chains presented below share a single source sample, sequenced in a study of shared clonotypes between healthy human individuals. The assay was immunoSEQ multiplex PCR, and TCRdb's table has in-frame clones only and misses some. The top ten hold 0.89% of the sample, which has around 1,100,000 clones, approximately 75% seen once. The sample was memory CD4+ T cells from PBMCs. Regarding subset: CD45RA-negative fraction. These receptors originate from a man aged 18 to 30 in good health. Some clones in this sample may be carry-over from other donors' samples.

The chain is built from TRBV2 and TRBJ1-2, with D unclear. Germline V gene sequence: CDR1 SNHLY, CDR2 FYNNEI. The CDR3 extends over 13 amino acids. V was trimmed by 4 bases and J by 3 bases, leaving 9 bases between them. The CDR3 protein is CASSVTDYYGYTF. CDR3 sequence (DNA): TGTGCCAGCAGTGTAACAGACTACTATGGCTACACCTTC.

V gene TRBV4-1 combines with J gene TRBJ1-3; D remains ambiguous. This CDR3 has 13 amino acids. The V end lost 4 bases, the J end lost 3 bases, and 7 bases lay between the germline ends. Germline CDR1 MGHRA, CDR2 YSYEKL. CDR3 in DNA: TGCGCCAGCAGCCCCTTAAGTGGAAACACCATATATTTT. Amino acids: CASSPLSGNTIYF.

V usage is TRBV4-2 and J usage is TRBJ1-2; D ambiguous. Trimming removed 1 base from V and 2 bases from J, with 8 bases in between. This CDR3 is built from 14 residues. The V gene's germline CDR1 is LGHNA and CDR2 YNFKEQ. The CDR3 DNA is TGTGCCAGCAGCCAAGGTTCCTCAAACTATGGCTACACCTTC. It codes for CASSQGSSNYGYTF.

This clone was seen a few times. The CDR3 protein is CASSYASASYNEQFF. The CDR3, as DNA: TGTGCCAGCAGTTACGCCAGCGCATCCTACAATGAGCAGTTCTTC. This chain links TRBV6-5 with TRBJ2-1; the D is unclear. V was trimmed by 2 bases and J by 1 base, leaving 9 bases between them. This CDR3 has 15 amino acids. CDR1 MNHEY and CDR2 SVGAGI come from the germline V gene.

On this clone itself: The same CDR3 arises from other DNA sequences in this sample as well. The chain joins TRBV7-3 to TRBJ1-1, with D unresolved. The CDR3 extends over 13 amino acids. Germline CDR1 SGHTA, CDR2 FQGTGA. Trimming left V 2 bases short and J 2 bases short, with 6 bases between. The CDR3 bases are TGTGCCAGCAGCTTAGAGCCCAACACTGAAGCTTTCTTT. Amino acid sequence: CASSLEPNTEAFF.

The chain employs TRBV25-1 and TRBJ2-2, with D perhaps matching TRBD1 or TRBD2 (5 bases each). Per the germline V gene, CDR1 is MGHDK and CDR2 is SYGVNS. The CDR3 covers 18 residues. V shed 6 bases and J shed 2 bases, with 22 bases lying between them. The CDR3 DNA reads as TGTGCCAGCAGCCCGTTGGCCGCCGGGACGTTAAACACCGGGGAGCTGTTTTTT. As protein: CASSPLAAGTLNTGELFF.

The sample holds one count of this clone. V gene TRBV7-9 combines with J gene TRBJ1-1, with D maybe TRBD1 (5 bases). This CDR3 has 14 residues. V was shortened by 5 bases and J by 5 bases, with 15 bases between the two germline ends. Germline V gene data show CDR1 as SEHNR and CDR2 as FQNEAQ (reference sequence). CDR3 nucleotides: TGTGCCAGCAGCCCTTGGGGGGAAGAGACTGAAGCTTTCTTT. Its translation is CASSPWGEETEAFF.

The table lists this clone with many counts. Different DNA sequences within this sample yield the same CDR3. This chain joins TRBV5-6 and TRBJ1-4; 7 positions match TRBD1. The length of the CDR3 is 15 residues. The germline V gene has CDR1 SGHDT and CDR2 YYEEEE. The ends lost 4 bases at V and 0 bases at J; junction bases unmatched: 3. The DNA of the CDR3 is TGTGCCAGCAGCAGTACAGGGGCAACTAATGAAAAACTGTTTTTT. Its translation: CASSSTGATNEKLFF.

V gene TRBV4-2 combines with J gene TRBJ1-3; a possible D gene is TRBD1 (6 bases). Germline assignment: CDR1 LGHNA and CDR2 YNFKEQ. The CDR3 is 15 amino acids. V lost 4 bases and J lost 0, with 10 bases in between. In DNA form, the CDR3 reads TGTGCCAGCAGCCCCCAAGGGGGCTCTGGAAACACCATATATTTT. This gives the protein CASSPQGGSGNTIYF.